The TCR beta chain under discussion was sequenced for a study of early T cells in non-severe SARS-CoV-2 infection. Individual cDNA molecules received unique molecular identifiers during library preparation. TCRdb reanalysed the 5' RACE reads using MiXCR and keeps one entry per CDR3 protein. Here the sample spans more than 60,000 distinct CDR3 sequences, about 9% being singletons. The CDR3 has 16 residues. V dropped 4 bases and J dropped 3; count of bases not matched to a gene: 7. From germline, CDR1 is SGHRS and CDR2 YFSETQ. The sequenced sample was whole blood. The rearrangement joins TRBV5-1 to TRBJ2-2; TRBD1 matches 9 bases. The TCR originated in an adult who was a healthcare worker with PCR-confirmed SARS-CoV-2 infection or an uninfected control (not recorded which). The CDR3 reads CASSKTGGADTGELFF. The CDR3 bases are TGCGCCAGCAGCAAAACAGGGGGCGCCGACACCGGGGAGCTGTTTTTT.